A single sample is the source of the 23 T cell receptor beta chains below, sequenced in a study of radiotherapy plus CTLA-4 blockade in lung cancer. TCRdb's copy holds only in-frame clones and misses some; the assay was immunoSEQ multiplex PCR. The table shows 95,000 to 150,000 clones, with around 89% occurring only once. Specimen: peripheral blood, collected from a patient treated with radiotherapy plus ipilimumab. The receptors come from a human donor with non-small cell lung cancer that progressed on radiotherapy plus ipilimumab.

The chain uses TRBV20-1 and TRBJ2-3; D not certain. The CDR3 spans 11 residues. The germline gives CDR1 DFQATT, CDR2 SNEGSKA (reference sequence). V was clipped by 6 bases and J by 1 base, with 5 bases between them. The CDR3 region has the DNA TGCAGTGCCGGACGCACAGATACGCAGTATTTT. Its translation is CSAGRTDTQYF.

The chain couples TRBV7-3 to TRBJ1-5; D is possibly TRBD1 (5 bases). Per germline, CDR1 SGHTA and CDR2 FQGTGA. Trimming stripped 6 bases from V and 4 bases from J, with 10 bases between. This CDR3 spans 13 amino acids. The CDR3 protein is CASRSYRNQPQHF. The CDR3 region has the DNA TGTGCCAGCAGGTCTTACAGGAATCAGCCCCAGCATTTT.

This chain joins TRBV10-1 and TRBJ2-2; D is unclear. The CDR3 has 10 amino acids. Germline CDR1 WNHNN, CDR2 SYGVQD (reference sequence). The chain's CDR3 is CTVPPGELFF. As DNA, the CDR3 is TGCACAGTGCCCCCCGGGGAGCTGTTTTTT.

The V and J genes are TRBV5-1 and TRBJ1-4, with a possible D match to TRBD1 (6 bases). The CDR3 has 14 amino acids. Germline assignment: CDR1 SGHRS and CDR2 YFSETQ. V lost 0 bases and J 5 bases, leaving 8 bases between the germline ends. The DNA for the CDR3 is TGCGCCAGCAGCTTGGAAGGGGGGAATGAAAAACTGTTTTTT. Translating it yields CASSLEGGNEKLFF.

The chain employs TRBV18 and TRBJ1-4; 8 bases line up with TRBD1. The V gene's germline CDR1 is KGHSH and CDR2 LQKENI. J lost 2 bases, V lost 3 bases, and 8 bases had no gene match. This CDR3 contains 17 residues. CDR3 sequence: CASSPRGQGKTNEKLFF. CDR3 DNA sequence: TGTGCCAGCTCACCTCGCGGACAGGGAAAGACTAATGAAAAACTGTTTTTT.

CDR3 protein: CASSTTVSYGYTF. The CDR3 DNA follows: TGTGCCAGCAGTACGACCGTCAGCTATGGCTACACCTTC. The chain carries TRBV27 and TRBJ1-2; D not certain. V was pared by 5 bases and J by 4 bases, with 11 bases between. The germline V gene has CDR1 MNHEY and CDR2 SMNVEV (reference sequence). CDR3 length: 13 residues.

The chain joins TRBV27 to TRBJ2-7; 7 positions agree with TRBD1. The CDR3 is made up of 12 amino acids. J lost 10 bases, V lost 5 bases, and 8 bases had no gene match. CDR1 and CDR2 (germline): MNHEY, SMNVEV (reference sequence). In nucleotides, the CDR3 is TGTGCCAGCAGTAACAACAGGGGAGAACAGTACTTC. Translation: CASSNNRGEQYF.

This sequence joins TRBV7-8 and TRBJ1-2, with 7 positions matching TRBD1. Trimming took 1 base from V and 4 from J; bases not matched to a gene: 0. Germline CDR1 and CDR2: SGHVS and FQNEAQ. The CDR3 is 13 residues long. The CDR3 region has the DNA TGTGCCAGCAGCTTAGGACAGGGCTATGGCTACACCTTC. Protein: CASSLGQGYGYTF.

This clone was seen once. The CDR3 DNA sequence: TGCGCCAGCCTACTAAGGGCTGTGCATTTT. Residues: CASLLRAVHF. This chain connects TRBV10-2 to TRBJ1-5; D is unclear. The V and J ends lost 8 bases and 15 bases respectively, with 14 bases between them. The CDR3 is 10 residues long. Germline CDR1 WSHSY, CDR2 SAAADI.

This chain connects TRBV7-3 to TRBJ2-2, with 12 bases identical to TRBD2. Losses at the gene ends were 5 bases for V and 4 bases for J; bases not matched to a gene: 5. Germline V lookup: CDR1 SGHTA, CDR2 FQGTGA. This CDR3 has 16 amino acids. Here the CDR3 reads CASSLLAGGFTGELFF. The CDR3 DNA reads as TGTGCCAGCAGCCTACTAGCGGGAGGTTTCACCGGGGAGCTGTTTTTT. The full variable domain, with the rest looked up from reference TRBV7-3 and TRBJ2-2, is GAGVSQTPSNKVTEKGKYVELRCDPISGHTALYWYRQSLGQGPEFLIYFQGTGAADDSGLPNDRFFAVRPEGSVSTLKIQRTERGDSAVYLCASSLLAGGFTGELFFGEGSRLTVL.

With respect to this clone: Without the conserved terminal phenylalanine or tryptophan, this CDR3 likely stems from a read error. No DNA is shown, since the ends of the CDR3 on it are uncertain; the CDR3 is the one TCRdb lists. CDR3 in amino acids: CASRSGVAGPRG. The chain is built from TRBV10-1 and TRBJ2-4; the D segment call TRBD2 is taken from the table without a DNA check. A total of 12 residues make up the CDR3, ends included. Germline V lookup: CDR1 WNHNN, CDR2 SYGVQD (reference sequence).

This chain uses TRBV5-1 with TRBJ1-1; no clear D. Trimming stripped 0 bases from V and 9 bases from J, with 15 bases between. Germline V gene sequence: CDR1 SGHRS, CDR2 YFSETQ. The CDR3 contains 14 residues. CDR3 in DNA: TGCGCCAGCAGCTTGGACAGTCGCTCTTTGAAAGCTTTCTTT. Amino acids: CASSLDSRSLKAFF.

The chain combines TRBV5-1 with TRBJ1-5, with D maybe TRBD1 (6 bases). The CDR3 spans 15 residues. Between the trimmed V and J ends, which lost 0 bases and 3 bases, there was a span of 10 bases. Germline assignment: CDR1 SGHRS and CDR2 YFSETQ. The CDR3 region is CASSLAGGNNQPQHF. CDR3 DNA sequence: TGCGCCAGCAGCTTGGCCGGGGGCAACAATCAGCCCCAGCATTTT.

This chain joins TRBV6-5 and TRBJ2-5, with 8 bases lining up with TRBD2. Trimming cost V 6 bases and J 4 bases; bases outside gene matches: 10. This CDR3 spans 15 amino acids. CDR1 and CDR2 (germline): MNHEY, SVGAGI. The CDR3 sequence is CASSHFSGGPETQYF. In DNA, the CDR3 is TGTGCCAGCAGCCACTTCTCGGGAGGGCCAGAGACCCAGTACTTC.

The chain is built from TRBV2 and TRBJ2-1; a weak D match, TRBD2 (6 bases). The germline V gene encodes CDR1 SNHLY and CDR2 FYNNEI. CDR3 length: 15 amino acids. Trimming took off 4 bases at V and 10 bases at J, with 20 bases between the two ends. CDR3 sequence (DNA): TGTGCCAGCAGTGTGGGACTCCCCGCAGTGAGGGAGCAGTTCTTC. Its translation: CASSVGLPAVREQFF.

The chain recombines TRBV6-4 with TRBJ1-3; a possible D gene is TRBD1 (5 bases). Trimming shortened V by 6 bases and J by 3 bases, and 15 bases separated the two germline ends. CDR1 is MRHNA and CDR2 is SNTAGT in the germline V gene. The CDR3 sequence is 15 residues long. Written as DNA, the CDR3 is TGTGCCAGCAGCGCCGGGACCCTTAATGGAAACACCATATATTTT. Amino acids: CASSAGTLNGNTIYF.

V is TRBV11-2 and J is TRBJ2-1, with 7 bases identical to TRBD2. V shed 5 bases and J 8 bases; nucleotides not matched to a gene: 12. The CDR3 sequence is 15 residues long. The germline V gene has CDR1 SGHAT and CDR2 FQNNGV. CDR3 DNA sequence: TGTGCCAGCAGCCAGCAAGGACTAGTCACCCATGAGCAGTTCTTC. Its translation is CASSQQGLVTHEQFF.

V is TRBV6-7 and J is TRBJ2-7; 11 bases align to TRBD2. TRBV6-7 falls under the ORF class, with uncertain function. The J segment lost 4 bases and the V segment lost 5 bases, leaving 7 bases of the junction unmatched. The CDR3 has 15 residues. This CDR3 reads CASSRHTSGSYEQYF. The CDR3 coding sequence is TGTGCCAGCAGTCGACACACTAGCGGGAGTTACGAGCAGTACTTC.

The chain has TRBV18 and TRBJ1-1, with D maybe TRBD1 (5 bases). V was shortened by 0 bases and J by 1 base, with 9 bases between the two germline ends. Germline V gene data show CDR1 as KGHSH and CDR2 as LQKENI. The CDR3 covers 15 residues. CDR3 sequence (DNA): TGTGCCAGCTCACCACCGCTGGGGCAGAACACTGAAGCTTTCTTT. Amino acids: CASSPPLGQNTEAFF.

This chain uses TRBV18 with TRBJ2-1, with TRBD1 matching over 8 bases. Germline CDR1 KGHSH, CDR2 LQKENI. The trim removed 1 base at V and 9 bases at J, leaving 2 bases unmatched. The CDR3 consists of 13 residues. The CDR3 spells CASSPRGQGEQFF. The DNA of the CDR3 is TGTGCCAGCTCACCACGAGGACAGGGTGAGCAGTTCTTC.

The chain combines TRBV29-1 with TRBJ1-2; 10 bases agree with TRBD1. Unmatched junction bases numbered 10, after V lost 5 bases and J lost 4 bases. The CDR3 runs to 15 residues. Germline CDR1 and CDR2: SQVTM and ANQGSEA. The CDR3: CSVQGQGPRSYGYTF. CDR3 DNA sequence: TGCAGCGTTCAGGGACAGGGGCCGAGGAGCTATGGCTACACCTTC.

This clone has only a few counts. The chain combines TRBV6-1 with TRBJ1-1; no clear D gene. This CDR3 has 15 amino acids. Germline CDR1 MNHNS, CDR2 SASEGT. Trimming shortened V by 1 base and J by 5 bases, and 14 bases separated the two germline ends. The CDR3 spells CASSEGPPSGTEAFF. The CDR3 region has the DNA TGTGCCAGCAGTGAAGGACCGCCATCGGGGACTGAAGCTTTCTTT.

V usage is TRBV29-1 and J usage is TRBJ1-1, with D perhaps matching TRBD1 (6 bases). Looked up from germline, CDR1 is SQVTM and CDR2 is ANQGSEA. V gave up 3 bases and J gave up 5 bases, with 13 bases separating them. The CDR3 extends over 13 amino acids. The CDR3 region is CSVDRGSGTEAFF. CDR3 nucleotides: TGCAGCGTTGACAGGGGAAGCGGGACTGAAGCTTTCTTT.